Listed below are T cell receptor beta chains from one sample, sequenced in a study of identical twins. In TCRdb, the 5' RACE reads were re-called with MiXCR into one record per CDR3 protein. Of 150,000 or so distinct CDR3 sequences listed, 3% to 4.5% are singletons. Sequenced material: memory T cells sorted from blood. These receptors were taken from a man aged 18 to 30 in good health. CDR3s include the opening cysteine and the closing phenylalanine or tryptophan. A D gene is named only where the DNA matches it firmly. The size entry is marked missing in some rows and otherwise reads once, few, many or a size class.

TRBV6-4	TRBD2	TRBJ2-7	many	TGTGCCACTCCCCCCGGACCGGGACTAGCGGGAAGAGACCACGAGCAGTACTTC	CATPPGPGLAGRDHEQYF
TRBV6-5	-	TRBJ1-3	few	TGTGCCAGCAGCTACAACAGGGCGTCTGGAAACACCATATATTTT	CASSYNRASGNTIYF
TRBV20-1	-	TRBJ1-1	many	TGCAGTGCTAGAGATCAGGGTGAAGCTTTCTTT	CSARDQGEAFF
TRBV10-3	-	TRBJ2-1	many	TGTGCCATCAGTGAGTCTGCTAGCTCCTACAATGAGCAGTTCTTC	CAISESASSYNEQFF
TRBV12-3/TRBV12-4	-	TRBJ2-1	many	TGTGCCAGCAGACGCACAACGGGAAATGAGCAGTTCTTC	CASRRTTGNEQFF
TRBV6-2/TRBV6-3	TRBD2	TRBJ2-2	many	TGTGCCAGCAGCGCCCCGGGACTAGCGTTTACCGGGGAGCTGTTTTTT	CASSAPGLAFTGELFF
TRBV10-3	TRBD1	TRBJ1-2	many	TGTGCCATCAGTGACGACAGGGGGCTCGGCTACACCTTC	CAISDDRGLGYTF
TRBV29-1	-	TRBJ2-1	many	TGCAGCGTTGGGGCAGGGAGCTCCTACAATGAGCAGTTCTTC	CSVGAGSSYNEQFF
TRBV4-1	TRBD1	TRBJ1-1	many	TGCGCCAGCAGCCGCCGGGACAGGGGGTTTGACACTGAAGCTTTCTTT	CASSRRDRGFDTEAFF
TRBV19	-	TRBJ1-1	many	TGTGCCAGTAGAGGACACGTACGCCGAAACACTGAAGCTTTCTTT	CASRGHVRRNTEAFF
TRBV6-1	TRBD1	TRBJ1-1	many	TGTGCCAGCAGCGGGCCGGGACAGCGCACTGAAGCTTTCTTT	CASSGPGQRTEAFF
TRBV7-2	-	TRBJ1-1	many	TGTGCCAGCAGCTTCTGGGGGACTGAAGCTTTCTTT	CASSFWGTEAFF
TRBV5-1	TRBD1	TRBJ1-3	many	TGCGCCAGCAGCTCCGGACAGGGCTCTGGAAACACCATATATTTT	CASSSGQGSGNTIYF
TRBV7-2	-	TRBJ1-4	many	TGTGCCAGCTCTAGGGGACGGAACGACGAAAAACTGTTTTTT	CASSRGRNDEKLFF
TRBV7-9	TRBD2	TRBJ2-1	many	TGTGCCAGCAGCTCGAGGGAGGGGACGCTTACTTTAAACTTC	CASSSREGTLTLNF
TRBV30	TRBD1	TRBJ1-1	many	TGTGCCTGGAGCCGACAGGGGGACGAAGCTTTCTTT	CAWSRQGDEAFF
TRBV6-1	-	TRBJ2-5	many	TGTGCCAGCAGTAGGACAACATCCCCAGAAGAGACCCAGTACTTC	CASSRTTSPEETQYF
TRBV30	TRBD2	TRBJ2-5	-	TGTGCCTGGAGGTGGGAGCTAGCGGGAGGCCCCCAGTACTTC	CAWRWELAGGPQYF
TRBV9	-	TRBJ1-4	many	TGTGCCAGCAGCGTCTCTCCAGTCGGCCAGGTTGCAACTAATGAAAAACTGTTTTTT	CASSVSPVGQVATNEKLFF
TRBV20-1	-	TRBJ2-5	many	TGCAGTGCTATTAGGGGGGAGACCCAGTACTTC	CSAIRGETQYF
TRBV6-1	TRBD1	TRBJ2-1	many	TGTGCCAGCAGTGAACGGGACAGGCTATACAATGAGCAGTTCTTC	CASSERDRLYNEQFF
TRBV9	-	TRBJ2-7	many	TGTGCCAGCAGCACGGACGTAGCCTACGAGCAGTACTTC	CASSTDVAYEQYF